This TCR beta chain was sequenced in a study of immune characterization of retroperitoneal liposarcoma. TCRdb used MiXCR to reprocess the PCR reads, holding one entry per CDR3 protein. Of more than 10,000 distinct CDR3 sequences listed, approximately 26% are singletons. The germline V gene encodes CDR1 MNHEY and CDR2 SMNVEV (reference sequence). The CDR3 runs 15 residues. This receptor was identified in a female donor with retroperitoneal liposarcoma. The V and J genes are TRBV27 and TRBJ2-5; D is perhaps TRBD1 or TRBD2 (5 bases each). The DNA end lines up better with TRBJ2-7; the J call may be wrong. Sequences were obtained from tumor tissue. The CDR3 is CASSPLRAGGYEQYF. The CDR3 DNA follows: TGTGCCAGCAGTCCCCTCCGAGCTGGGGGTTACGAGCAGTACTTC.